Listed here are 20 T cell receptor beta chains from one sample, sequenced in a study of T cell responses to AZD1222 COVID-19 vaccine. Assay: immunoSEQ multiplex PCR; the TCRdb copy retains only in-frame clones and omits some. Of roughly 170,000 clones detected, 94% appear once; the ten largest clones hold around 1.5%. This specimen was peripheral blood, taken 28 days after the second AZD1222 dose. These receptors originate from an adult who received the AZD1222 COVID-19 vaccine.

The chain is built from TRBV5-1 and TRBJ1-6; D is unclear. Per germline, CDR1 SGHRS and CDR2 YFSETQ. V was clipped by 1 base and J by 8 bases, with 10 bases between them. The CDR3 runs 14 residues. The CDR3 DNA is TGCGCCAGCAGCTTGAGGACTTATGATTCACCCCTCCACTTT. This gives the protein CASSLRTYDSPLHF.

This clone was seen just once. A read error may produce the germline difference seen at one junction end. Distinct nucleotide sequences in the sample also encode this CDR3. The chain uses TRBV18 and TRBJ1-2, with 7 bases that match TRBD1. Germline CDR1 and CDR2: KGHSH and LQKENI. The CDR3 covers 13 residues. In DNA form, the CDR3 reads TGTGCCAGCTCACCAGACAGGGACTACGGCTACACCTTC. Protein sequence: CASSPDRDYGYTF.

The rearrangement uses TRBV6-1 and TRBJ2-1; 9 bases are a match to TRBD2. Germline V CDR1 and CDR2: MNHNS, SASEGT. V lost 4 bases and J lost 0; bases outside the gene matches: 4. CDR3 length equals 16 residues. The CDR3 sequence: CASSAQLAGSYNEQFF. As DNA, the CDR3 is TGTGCCAGCAGTGCCCAACTAGCGGGCTCCTACAATGAGCAGTTCTTC.

The rearrangement links TRBV5-5 to TRBJ1-5; weak D call: TRBD1 (6 bases). Germline-derived CDR1 and CDR2 are SGHKS and YYEKEE (reference sequence). The germline V and J ends were trimmed by 4 bases and 3 bases, with 11 bases remaining between them. The CDR3 has 14 amino acids. CDR3 in DNA: TGTGCCAGCAGCGGCGGACAGACCAATCAGCCCCAGCATTTT. It encodes CASSGGQTNQPQHF.

The chain couples TRBV4-3 to TRBJ1-4; the D gene is possibly TRBD1 (6 bases). Germline CDR1 and CDR2: LGHNA and YSLEER. The CDR3 covers 15 residues. V lost 2 bases, J lost 8 bases, and 15 bases lay in between. In DNA form, the CDR3 reads TGCGCCAGCAGCCAATTCACAGGGCCAGGGGAAAAACTGTTTTTT. It is translated as CASSQFTGPGEKLFF.

Concerning this clone itself: Different DNA sequences within this sample yield the same CDR3. The chain carries TRBV6-5 and TRBJ2-3; a weak D match, TRBD2 (6 bases). The CDR3 loop spans 12 amino acids. Germline V gene data show CDR1 as MNHEY and CDR2 as SVGAGI. Trimming shortened V by 8 bases and J by 4 bases, and 10 bases separated the two germline ends. In DNA, the CDR3 is TGTGCCAGCCGCACTAGCCCAGATACGCAGTATTTT. Amino acids: CASRTSPDTQYF.

This sequence joins TRBV27 and TRBJ2-1; 9 bases line up with TRBD1. Germline V CDR1 and CDR2: MNHEY, SMNVEV (reference sequence). The CDR3 totals 19 residues. V lost 4 bases and J lost 7; bases outside the gene matches: 20. The CDR3 nucleotides are TGTGCCAGCAGTTGGACAGGGGCTGATCTTCCCCAGTTCCGGAATGAGCAGTTCTTC. Protein product: CASSWTGADLPQFRNEQFF.

The chain employs TRBV2 and TRBJ2-4, with a possible D match to TRBD1 (5 bases). The CDR3 covers 18 residues. The germline gives CDR1 SNHLY, CDR2 FYNNEI. The V and J ends lost 11 bases and 0 bases respectively, with 26 bases between them. In nucleotides, the CDR3 is TGTGCCGTCAGTGTCAGGGTCGCCTTCCCCGGAGCCAAAAACATTCAGTACTTC. It encodes CAVSVRVAFPGAKNIQYF.

V gene TRBV11-2 combines with J gene TRBJ2-2; 8 bases agree with TRBD2. CDR1 and CDR2 from the germline V gene are SGHAT and FQNNGV. The CDR3 covers 19 residues. The junction had 17 bases not matched to a gene; V was cut back by 2 bases and J by 6 bases. As DNA, the CDR3 is TGTGCCAGCAGCTTAATAAAAGGGCTCGGGCTAGCGGGCGCCGGGGAGCTGTTTTTT. Translation: CASSLIKGLGLAGAGELFF.

This chain links TRBV12-5 with TRBJ1-1, with a possible D match to TRBD1 (5 bases). Per germline, CDR1 LGHNT and CDR2 FRNRAP. The CDR3 has 15 residues. The V gene lost 7 bases and the J gene lost 0 bases, with 15 bases spanning the gap. The CDR3: CASAGDGGVNTEAFF. The DNA of the CDR3 is TGTGCTAGTGCCGGGGACGGGGGGGTGAACACTGAAGCTTTCTTT.

This sequence joins TRBV19 and TRBJ1-3; D is undetermined. The CDR3 runs to 15 residues. V was clipped by 3 bases and J by 0 bases, with 9 bases between them. Germline CDR1 is LNHDA and CDR2 is SQIVND (reference sequence). The CDR3 is CASSMAQSSGNTIYF. CDR3 in DNA: TGTGCCAGTAGTATGGCCCAGAGCTCTGGAAACACCATATATTTT.

The chain is built from TRBV2 and TRBJ1-2; TRBD1 matches 7 bases. V was pared by 1 base and J by 4 bases, with 3 bases of the junction left unmatched. The CDR3 spans 14 residues. Germline V CDR1 and CDR2: SNHLY, FYNNEI. The CDR3 is CASSEEYRGYGYTF. CDR3 bases: TGTGCCAGCAGTGAAGAGTACAGGGGCTATGGCTACACCTTC.

The CDR3 protein is CASRELAGEYNEQFF. The CDR3 DNA reads TGTGCCAGCAGAGAACTAGCGGGGGAGTACAATGAGCAGTTCTTC. The rearrangement uses TRBV2 and TRBJ2-1; 11 positions agree with TRBD2. Germline CDR1 SNHLY, CDR2 FYNNEI. After removal of 6 bases from V and 4 bases from J, the junction contained 5 bases not matched to a gene. This CDR3 has 15 amino acids.

This chain joins TRBV5-6 and TRBJ2-3; 7 bases agree with TRBD1. V shed 3 bases and J 5 bases; nucleotides not matched to a gene: 9. Germline assignment: CDR1 SGHDT and CDR2 YYEEEE. CDR3 size: 15 residues. The CDR3 protein is CASSSGQTVIDTQYF. The CDR3 DNA follows: TGTGCCAGCAGCTCGGGACAGACCGTCATAGATACGCAGTATTTT.

The table lists this clone with a count of one. The rearrangement links TRBV5-1 to TRBJ2-1; 9 bases agree with TRBD2. This CDR3 is built from 16 residues. With V trimmed by 4 bases and J by 4 bases, 9 bases remained unmatched. Germline assignment: CDR1 SGHRS and CDR2 YFSETQ. The CDR3 loop is CASSPSGTSLYNEQFF. The CDR3 DNA sequence: TGCGCCAGCAGCCCGTCCGGGACTAGCCTATACAATGAGCAGTTCTTC.

J is TRBJ1-5 and V is TRBV14, with unresolved D. Germline assignment: CDR1 SGHDN and CDR2 FVKESK. Trimming left V 1 base short and J 0 bases short, with 7 bases between. This CDR3 is 15 amino acids long. CDR3 amino acids: CASSQAQISNQPQHF. The CDR3, as DNA: TGTGCCAGCAGCCAAGCTCAGATTAGCAATCAGCCCCAGCATTTT.

The chain employs TRBV2 and TRBJ1-2, with D maybe TRBD1 (5 bases). The germline V and J ends were trimmed by 3 bases and 4 bases, with 12 bases remaining between them. The CDR3 sequence is 14 residues long. Germline V gene lookup returns CDR1 SNHLY and CDR2 FYNNEI. The CDR3 region is CASSDQGAAYGYTF. The DNA of the CDR3 is TGTGCCAGCAGTGATCAGGGAGCTGCCTATGGCTACACCTTC. The complete variable domain, with remaining parts taken from reference TRBV2 and TRBJ1-2, reads EPEVTQTPSHQVTQMGQEVILRCVPISNHLYFYWYRQILGQKVEFLVSFYNNEISEKSEIFDDQFSVERPDGSNFTLKIRSTKLEDSAMYFCASSDQGAAYGYTFGSGTRLTVV.

This clone was recorded only once. The chain combines TRBV7-3 with TRBJ2-6, with D possibly TRBD1 on 5 matching bases. V was trimmed by 1 base and J by 1 base, leaving 14 bases between them. This CDR3 has 18 residues. Germline-derived CDR1 and CDR2 are SGHTA and FQGTGA. DNA for the CDR3: TGTGCCAGCAGCTTAAAAACAGGCCTCTTTTCTGGGGCCAACGTCCTGACTTTC. This codes for CASSLKTGLFSGANVLTF. Together with reference TRBV7-3 and TRBJ2-6, the CDR3 gives the full variable domain: GAGVSQTPSNKVTEKGKYVELRCDPISGHTALYWYRQSLGQGPEFLIYFQGTGAADDSGLPNDRFFAVRPEGSVSTLKIQRTERGDSAVYLCASSLKTGLFSGANVLTFGAGSRLTVL.

The rearrangement joins TRBV13 to TRBJ1-2; no firm D call. The CDR3 length is 16 residues. V dropped 5 bases and J dropped 0 bases, with 16 bases sitting between them. The germline V gene has CDR1 PRHDT and CDR2 FYEKMQ (reference sequence). The CDR3 spells CASSPRTLQSNYGYTF. In DNA, the CDR3 is TGTGCCAGCAGCCCTAGGACCCTACAGTCTAACTATGGCTACACCTTC.

J is TRBJ1-2 and V is TRBV3-1 (or the pseudogene TRBV3-2), with 9 bases identical to TRBD1. Trimming at V came to 0 bases and at J to 4 bases, leaving 3 bases not matched to a gene. Germline CDR1 is LGHDT and CDR2 is YNNKEL (reference sequence). This CDR3 has 15 amino acids. The CDR3 DNA follows: TGTGCCAGCAGCCAAGACAGGACAGGGGCCTATGGCTACACCTTC. This codes for CASSQDRTGAYGYTF.